Listed here are 18 T cell receptor beta chains from one sample, sequenced in a study of CXCR3-negative and CXCR3-positive naive CD8 T cells. The study's findings and limits: Naive cells that were CXCR3-positive had more hydrophobic TRB CDR3s (compared with CXCR3-negative naive cells).

UMI-tagged TRB cDNA libraries were built via 5' RACE. TCRdb re-called the 5' RACE reads and catalogs CDR3 proteins one per entry, DNA excluded. The table lists 75,000 to 90,000 distinct CDR3 sequences. No cognate antigen is known for these TCRs. The specimen sequenced was naive CXCR3+ CD8+ T cells from blood. Subset given: CD45RO-CCR7+CD27+CD95- naive CD8+ T cells expressing CXCR3 (TNR3+). These receptors were collected from a human donor in good health. Some clones in this sample may be carry-over from other donors' samples.

The rearrangement joins TRBV28 to TRBJ1-2; TCRdb designates TRBD1, a call that cannot be tested without DNA. The CDR3 spans 14 residues. From germline, CDR1 is MDHEN and CDR2 SYDVKM. CDR3 region: CAGSYIRVTHGYTF.

The chain is built from TRBV5-1 and TRBJ2-3; TCRdb names TRBD2, which stays unverified in the absence of DNA. The CDR3 is made up of 14 amino acids. Germline V gene sequence: CDR1 SGHRS, CDR2 YFSETQ. This chain's CDR3 is CASSLKREWDTQYF.

The chain employs TRBV13 and TRBJ2-7. Per germline, CDR1 PRHDT and CDR2 FYEKMQ (reference sequence). The CDR3 covers 12 residues. CDR3 in amino acids: CASTSVGYEQYF.

The chain is built from TRBV5-1 and TRBJ2-7. Germline CDR1 and CDR2: SGHRS and YFSETQ. The CDR3 is 12 residues long. The CDR3 loop reads CASSGCSYEQYF.

J is TRBJ2-2 and V is TRBV19; TCRdb indicates TRBD2, and absent DNA this call remains unverified. CDR1 and CDR2 (germline): LNHDA, SQIVND (reference sequence). This CDR3 comprises 12 residues. This CDR3 reads CASKRETGELFF.

The chain couples TRBV2 to TRBJ2-7; the D gene TCRdb calls, TRBD1, cannot be checked with no DNA. Germline CDR1 and CDR2: SNHLY and FYNNEI. The CDR3 totals 13 residues. The CDR3 here is CASRGDTSYEQYF.

This sequence joins TRBV28 and TRBJ2-7; no DNA is available, so the TRBD1 call from TCRdb remains unchecked. Germline CDR1 is MDHEN and CDR2 is SYDVKM. This CDR3 region has 14 residues. The CDR3 is CASSFPRGRYEQYF.

This chain connects TRBV5-1 to TRBJ2-3; the D call from TCRdb, TRBD1, cannot be confirmed without DNA. The CDR3 totals 16 residues. Germline CDR1 and CDR2: SGHRS and YFSETQ. CDR3 sequence: CASSLGSRGMSDTQYF.

This chain joins TRBV5-1 and TRBJ1-5. This CDR3 is 13 amino acids long. In germline, CDR1 is SGHRS, CDR2 YFSETQ. CDR3 sequence: CASSLVPNQPQHF.

This rearrangement joins TRBV2 to TRBJ2-3; with no DNA, the TCRdb D assignment of TRBD1 cannot be verified. Germline lookup yields CDR1 SNHLY and CDR2 FYNNEI. The CDR3 is 15 residues long. The CDR3 reads CASIPWGQSTDTQYF.

The V call is TRBV29-1, the J call TRBJ2-3; the D gene TCRdb calls, TRBD2, cannot be checked with no DNA. Germline CDR1 SQVTM, CDR2 ANQGSEA. This CDR3 is 13 amino acids long. Here the CDR3 reads CSVGATSSLVQYF.

The chain carries TRBV15 and TRBJ2-7. Germline assignment: CDR1 LNHNV and CDR2 YYDKDF (reference sequence). This CDR3 region has 14 residues. CDR3 region: CATSREMGPSEQYF.

The chain uses TRBV7-6 and TRBJ2-2; TCRdb indicates TRBD2, and absent DNA this call remains unverified. CDR1 and CDR2 (germline): SGHVS, FNYEAQ. The CDR3 has 15 amino acids. The CDR3 sequence: CASKGLARDNGELFF.

The chain recombines TRBV12-3 or TRBV12-4 with TRBJ2-3; TCRdb's D call, TRBD2, is unchecked because there is no DNA. The CDR3 is 14 residues long. Here the CDR3 reads CASSYGLAGDTQYF.

The chain carries TRBV6-6 and TRBJ2-4. Germline loops: CDR1 MNHNY, CDR2 SVGAGI (reference sequence). The CDR3 is 12 residues long. This CDR3 is CASSGAKNIQYF.

This chain joins TRBV28 and TRBJ2-7; the TCRdb D gene call, TRBD1, has no DNA to confirm it. Looked up from germline, CDR1 is MDHEN and CDR2 is SYDVKM. This CDR3 region has 16 residues. CDR3 residues: CASSSSPGGSSYEQYF.

CDR3 protein: CSVENRNEQYF. J is TRBJ2-7 and V is TRBV29-1. CDR1 SQVTM and CDR2 ANQGSEA come from the germline V gene. CDR3 length equals 11 residues.

The rearrangement uses TRBV7-9 and TRBJ2-2. Germline assignment: CDR1 SEHNR and CDR2 FQNEAQ (reference sequence). The CDR3 totals 15 residues. The CDR3 reads CASSLRDTNTGELFF.